This section outlines one T cell receptor (beta chain) sequence together with its context. This entry comes from a study of shared clonotypes between healthy human individuals. Using immunoSEQ multiplex PCR, the repertoire was profiled, and TCRdb retains in-frame clones only, with some absent. Here the sample spans approximately 1.5 million clones, 98% being singletons. What was sequenced was naive CD4+ T cells sorted from blood. Indicated subset: CD45RA+ positively selected. The clonotype comes from a man younger than 45 in good health.

This CDR3 reads CASSLDEGARLQETQYF. The CDR3, as DNA: TGTGCCAGCAGCTTGGATGAAGGGGCCAGACTACAAGAGACCCAGTACTTC. The chain is built from TRBV5-4 and TRBJ2-5, with D tentatively TRBD1 or TRBD2 (5 bases each). CDR3 length: 17 amino acids. The germline V gene has CDR1 SGHNT and CDR2 YYREEE (reference sequence). V lost 0 bases and J 2 bases, leaving 17 bases between the germline ends.